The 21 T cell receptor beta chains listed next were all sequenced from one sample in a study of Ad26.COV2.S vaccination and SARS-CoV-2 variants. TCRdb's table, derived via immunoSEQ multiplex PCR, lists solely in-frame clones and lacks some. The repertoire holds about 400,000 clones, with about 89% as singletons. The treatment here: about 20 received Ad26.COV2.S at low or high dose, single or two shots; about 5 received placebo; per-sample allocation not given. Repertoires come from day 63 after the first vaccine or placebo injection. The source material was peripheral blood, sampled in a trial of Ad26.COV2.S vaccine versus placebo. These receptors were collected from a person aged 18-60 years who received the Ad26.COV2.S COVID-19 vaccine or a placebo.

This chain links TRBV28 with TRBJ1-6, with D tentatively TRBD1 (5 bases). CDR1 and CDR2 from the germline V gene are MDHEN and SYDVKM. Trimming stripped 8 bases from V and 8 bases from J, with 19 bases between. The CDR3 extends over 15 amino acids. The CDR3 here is CASGGGGRFDSPLHF. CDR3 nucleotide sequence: TGTGCCAGCGGCGGTGGGGGACGGTTCGATTCACCCCTCCACTTT.

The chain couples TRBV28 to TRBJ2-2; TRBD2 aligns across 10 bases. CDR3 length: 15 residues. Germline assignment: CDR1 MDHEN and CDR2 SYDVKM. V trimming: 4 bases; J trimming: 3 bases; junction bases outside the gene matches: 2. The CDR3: CASSWLAGDTGELFF. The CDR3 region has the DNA TGTGCCAGCAGTTGGCTAGCGGGAGACACCGGGGAGCTGTTTTTT.

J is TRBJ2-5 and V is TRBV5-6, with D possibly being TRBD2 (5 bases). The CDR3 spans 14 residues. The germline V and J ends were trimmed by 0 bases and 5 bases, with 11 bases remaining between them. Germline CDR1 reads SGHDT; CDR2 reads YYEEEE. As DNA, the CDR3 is TGTGCCAGCAGCTTGGGGCGGGCATGGGAGACCCAGTACTTC. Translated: CASSLGRAWETQYF.

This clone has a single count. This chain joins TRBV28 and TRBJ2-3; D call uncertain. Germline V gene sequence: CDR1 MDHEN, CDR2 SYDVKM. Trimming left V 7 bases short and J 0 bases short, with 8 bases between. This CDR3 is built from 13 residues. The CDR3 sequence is CASTLGSTDTQYF. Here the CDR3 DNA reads TGTGCCAGCACCCTCGGGAGCACAGATACGCAGTATTTT.

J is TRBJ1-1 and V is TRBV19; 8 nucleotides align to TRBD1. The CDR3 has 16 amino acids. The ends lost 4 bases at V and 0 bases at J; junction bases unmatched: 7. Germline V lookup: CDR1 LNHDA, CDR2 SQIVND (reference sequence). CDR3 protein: CASSKTGGPMNTEAFF. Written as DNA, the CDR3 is TGTGCCAGTAGTAAAACAGGGGGACCTATGAACACTGAAGCTTTCTTT.

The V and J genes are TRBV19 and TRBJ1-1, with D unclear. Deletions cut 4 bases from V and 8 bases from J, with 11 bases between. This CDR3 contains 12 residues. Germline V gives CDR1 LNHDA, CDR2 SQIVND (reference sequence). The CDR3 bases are TGTGCCAGTAGTAGTCTGTGGAGGGAAGCTTTCTTT. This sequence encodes CASSSLWREAFF.

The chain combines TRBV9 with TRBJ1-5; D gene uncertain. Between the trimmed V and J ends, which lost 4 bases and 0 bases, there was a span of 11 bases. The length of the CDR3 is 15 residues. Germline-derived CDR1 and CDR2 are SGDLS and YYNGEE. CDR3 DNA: TGTGCCAGCAGCCCGGGAGGTTATAGCAATCAGCCCCAGCATTTT. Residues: CASSPGGYSNQPQHF.

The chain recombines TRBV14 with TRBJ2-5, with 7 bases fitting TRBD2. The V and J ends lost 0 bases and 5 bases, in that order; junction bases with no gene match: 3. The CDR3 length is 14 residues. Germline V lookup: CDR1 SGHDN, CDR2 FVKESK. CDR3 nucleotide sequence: TGTGCCAGCAGCCAAGATGCGGGGGTCGAGACCCAGTACTTC. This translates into CASSQDAGVETQYF.

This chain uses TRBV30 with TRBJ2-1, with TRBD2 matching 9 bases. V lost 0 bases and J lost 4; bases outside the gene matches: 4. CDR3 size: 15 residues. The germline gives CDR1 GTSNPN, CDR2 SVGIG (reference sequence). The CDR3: CAWSVAGGGYNEQFF. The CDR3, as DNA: TGTGCCTGGAGTGTAGCGGGAGGTGGGTACAATGAGCAGTTCTTC.

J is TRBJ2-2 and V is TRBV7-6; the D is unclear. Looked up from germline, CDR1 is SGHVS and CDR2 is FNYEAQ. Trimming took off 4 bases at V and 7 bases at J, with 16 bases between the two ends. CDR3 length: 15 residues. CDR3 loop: CASSSSRANGGELFF. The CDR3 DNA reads TGTGCCAGCAGCTCGTCTCGAGCGAATGGCGGGGAGCTGTTTTTT.

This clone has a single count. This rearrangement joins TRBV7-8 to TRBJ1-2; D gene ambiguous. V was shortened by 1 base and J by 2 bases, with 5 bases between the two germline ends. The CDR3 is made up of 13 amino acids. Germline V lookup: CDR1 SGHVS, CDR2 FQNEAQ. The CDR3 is CASSLEWNYGYTF. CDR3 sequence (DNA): TGTGCCAGCAGCTTAGAGTGGAACTATGGCTACACCTTC. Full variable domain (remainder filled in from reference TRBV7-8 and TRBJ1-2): GAGVSQSPRYKVAKRGQDVALRCDPISGHVSLFWYQQALGQGPEFLTYFQNEAQLDKSGLPSDRFFAERPEGSVSTLKIQRTQQEDSAVYLCASSLEWNYGYTFGSGTRLTVV.

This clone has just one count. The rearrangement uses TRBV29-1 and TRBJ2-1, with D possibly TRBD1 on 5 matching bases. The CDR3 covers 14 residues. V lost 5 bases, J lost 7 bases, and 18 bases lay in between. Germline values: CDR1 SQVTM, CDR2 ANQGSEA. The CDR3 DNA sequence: TGCAGCGTTCCCAACTGGTGGTCAGGGAATGAGCAGTTCTTC. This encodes CSVPNWWSGNEQFF.

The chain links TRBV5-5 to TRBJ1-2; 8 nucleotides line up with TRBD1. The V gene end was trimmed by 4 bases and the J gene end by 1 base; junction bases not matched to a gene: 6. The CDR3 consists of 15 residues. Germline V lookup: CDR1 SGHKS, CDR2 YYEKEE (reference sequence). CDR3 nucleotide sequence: TGTGCCAGCAGCCCGCAGGGGGCCCGTAACTATGGCTACACCTTC. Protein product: CASSPQGARNYGYTF.

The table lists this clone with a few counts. The CDR3 DNA sequence: TGTGCCAGCTCACAACTTCCGGGACTGAACACTGAAGCTTTCTTT. Protein: CASSQLPGLNTEAFF. The rearrangement joins TRBV18 to TRBJ1-1; D might be TRBD1 (5 bases). Per the germline V gene, CDR1 is KGHSH and CDR2 is LQKENI. There are 15 residues in the CDR3. Trimming took 4 bases from V and 0 from J, leaving 12 bases between them.

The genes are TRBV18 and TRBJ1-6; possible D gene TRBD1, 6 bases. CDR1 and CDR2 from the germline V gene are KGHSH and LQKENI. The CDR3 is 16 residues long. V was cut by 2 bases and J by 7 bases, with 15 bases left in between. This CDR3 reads CASSPGAGGRNSPLHF. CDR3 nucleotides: TGTGCCAGCTCACCAGGAGCCGGGGGCAGGAATTCACCCCTCCACTTT.

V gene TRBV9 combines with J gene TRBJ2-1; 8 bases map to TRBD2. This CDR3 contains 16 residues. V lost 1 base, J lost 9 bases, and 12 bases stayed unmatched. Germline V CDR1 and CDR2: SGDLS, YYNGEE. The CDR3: CASSVLLAGRGSEQFF. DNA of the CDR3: TGTGCCAGCAGCGTACTGTTAGCGGGGAGAGGGAGTGAGCAGTTCTTC.

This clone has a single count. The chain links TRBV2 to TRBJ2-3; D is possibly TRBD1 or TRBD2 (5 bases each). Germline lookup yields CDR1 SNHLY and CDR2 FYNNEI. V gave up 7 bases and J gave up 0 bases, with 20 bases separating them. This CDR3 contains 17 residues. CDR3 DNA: TGTGCCAGCAAAGGGGCCCTTTACGGGGTCAGCACAGATACGCAGTATTTT. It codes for CASKGALYGVSTDTQYF.

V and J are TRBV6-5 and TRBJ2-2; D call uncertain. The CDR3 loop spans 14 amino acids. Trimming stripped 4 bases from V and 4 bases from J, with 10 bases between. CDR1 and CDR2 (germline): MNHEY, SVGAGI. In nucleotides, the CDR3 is TGTGCCAGCAGTTCCGAAGGCACCACCGGGGAGCTGTTTTTT. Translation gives CASSSEGTTGELFF.

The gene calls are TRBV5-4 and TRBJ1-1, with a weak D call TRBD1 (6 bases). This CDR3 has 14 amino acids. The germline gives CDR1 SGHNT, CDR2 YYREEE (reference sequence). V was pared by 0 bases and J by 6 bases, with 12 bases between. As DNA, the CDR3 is TGTGCCAGCAGCTTGGGGGCAGGGGACCCTGAAGCTTTCTTT. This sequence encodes CASSLGAGDPEAFF.

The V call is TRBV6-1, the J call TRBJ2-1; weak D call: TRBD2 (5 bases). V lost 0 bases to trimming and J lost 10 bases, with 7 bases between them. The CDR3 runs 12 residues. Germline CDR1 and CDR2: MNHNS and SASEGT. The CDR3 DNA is TGTGCCAGCAGTGAAGCGTGGGAGGAGCAGTTCTTC. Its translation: CASSEAWEEQFF.

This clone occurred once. The CDR3 protein is CASSYSDTNTGELFF. CDR3 DNA: TGTGCCAGCAGTTACTCGGACACGAACACCGGGGAGCTGTTTTTT. The V call is TRBV6-6, the J call TRBJ2-2, with a possible D match to TRBD1 (5 bases). The CDR3 loop spans 15 amino acids. Germline values: CDR1 MNHNY, CDR2 SVGAGI (reference sequence). V was cut by 0 bases and J by 0 bases, with 5 bases left in between.